The sequence of this T cell receptor beta chain was determined in a study of beta chain features in type 1 diabetes. Overall study: Cell yields, age and gender were similar between patients and healthy donors.

Trimming pared 4 bases from V and 5 bases from J, leaving 9 bases between. There are 12 residues in the CDR3. Germline V lookup: CDR1 SGHRS, CDR2 YFSETQ. Sequencing targeted expressed TCRB transcripts, as all isolated RNA had been reverse transcribed. Sequencing used immunoSEQ multiplex PCR; TCRdb keeps in-frame clones, though not all of them. The sample consists of roughly 500,000 clones, over 25% of them appearing once. General study results and limits: It was possible that PCR favored shorter templates, equally so in patients and controls.

This clone was found a few times. The antigen is undetermined. Blood was drawn once from each donor into heparinised tubes. The draws averaged around 110 mL. The rearrangement links TRBV5-1 to TRBJ2-5, with D tentatively TRBD1 or TRBD2 (5 bases each). Sample: naive CD4+ T cells from blood. This sequence was found in a man aged 18-30 years in good health. The CDR3 DNA follows: TGCGCCAGCAGCCGGGACGGGGAGACCCAGTACTTC. It codes for CASSRDGETQYF.